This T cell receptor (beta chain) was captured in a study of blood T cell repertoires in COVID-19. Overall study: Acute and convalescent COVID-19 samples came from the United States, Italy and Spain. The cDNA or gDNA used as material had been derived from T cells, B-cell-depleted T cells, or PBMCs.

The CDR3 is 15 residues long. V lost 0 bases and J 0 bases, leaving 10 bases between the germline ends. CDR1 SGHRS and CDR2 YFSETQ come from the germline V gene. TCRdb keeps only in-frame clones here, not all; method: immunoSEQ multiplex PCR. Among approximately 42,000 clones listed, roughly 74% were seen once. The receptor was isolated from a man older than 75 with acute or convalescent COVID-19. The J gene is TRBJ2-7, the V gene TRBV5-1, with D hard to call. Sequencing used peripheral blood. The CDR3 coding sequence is TGCGCCAGCAGCTTGGGGCCGGCTAGCTCCTACGAGCAGTACTTC. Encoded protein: CASSLGPASSYEQYF.